The source of this T cell receptor beta chain is a study of tumor-infiltrating lymphocytes in primary liver carcinoma. Turning to the study itself: Tumor lesions were T1-T3 N0M0 and spanned about 4.2 to 11 cm. Each of the samples returned roughly 3.65 to 7.5 million productive TCRbeta reads (a yield similar across tissue types). Overall study findings and caveats: A significantly higher top-250-clone fraction was recorded for tumors than for blood (p = 0.039).

V lost 6 bases and J 3 bases, leaving 14 bases between the germline ends. In germline, CDR1 is MNHEY, CDR2 SVGAGI. This CDR3 is 15 amino acids long. From unsorted bulk tissue weighing roughly 19-34 mg, DNA and RNA were co-extracted. Surgeons treated the primary liver carcinoma of the patients by surgical resection. The investigators made TCR beta cDNA from approximately 0.5 ug total RNA, using a constant-region primer. Researchers made the TCR beta libraries by running three nested multiplex PCR rounds with slightly modified ARM-PCR. A C-beta reverse primer was combined with TRBV1-TRBV30 forward primers in the first two PCR rounds, and each round had 10 cycles. MiXCR was run by TCRdb on the multiplex PCR reads, yielding one entry per CDR3 protein. This table holds roughly 100,000 distinct CDR3 sequences, about 67% found once. This clonotype is medium-sized in the sample. Its antigen is not identified.

This chain connects TRBV6-5 to TRBJ2-2, with D unclear. The sequence was collected from a woman aged 60-75 years with primary liver carcinoma and hepatitis B virus infection. Sequencing was done on a sample of liver tumor tissue from sampling region 2. This sample's subset: tumor region T2, inferior pole. The CDR3 nucleotides are TGTGCCAGCAGGGATGGGGATCGGGACACCGGGGAGCTGTTTTTT. Protein product: CASRDGDRDTGELFF.